These 22 T cell receptor beta chains were sequenced from one sample in a study of spatial heterogeneity in lung cancer. TCRdb independently ran MiXCR on the 5' RACE reads; one entry per CDR3 protein. The table lists around 47,000 distinct CDR3 sequences, about 7.4% of them singletons, with approximately 40% in the top ten. Time point: blood at routine non-recurrence follow-up after resection. Unsorted samples of tumor, nontumor lung or frozen PBMC had their whole RNA sequenced. The material was PBMCs, obtained at follow-up. The receptors were gathered from a female donor with early-stage non-small cell lung cancer.

The chain employs TRBV5-1 and TRBJ2-3; D gene unclear. Germline CDR1 and CDR2: SGHRS and YFSETQ. V was trimmed by 0 bases and J by 9 bases, leaving 14 bases between them. The CDR3 totals 14 residues. CDR3: CASSLEGTRATQYF. In DNA, the CDR3 is TGCGCCAGCAGCTTGGAGGGAACACGGGCGACGCAGTATTTT.

This clonotype was recorded at least ten times. J is TRBJ1-2 and V is TRBV3-1, with D unclear. The CDR3 runs 15 residues. Germline loops: CDR1 LGHDT, CDR2 YNNKEL (reference sequence). Trimming removed 4 bases at V and 4 bases at J, with 16 bases between. The CDR3 DNA reads TGTGCCAGCAGCCCCCGCGGGTTCGGGTTCTATGGCTACACCTTC. Protein sequence: CASSPRGFGFYGYTF.

In its sample, this clonotype was seen many times. This sequence joins TRBV29-1 and TRBJ1-2; possible D gene TRBD1, 5 bases. CDR1 is SQVTM and CDR2 is ANQGSEA in the germline V gene. This CDR3 is built from 13 residues. V gave up 6 bases and J gave up 4 bases, with 15 bases separating them. CDR3 in amino acids: CSVPVLGAYGYTF. The CDR3 coding sequence is TGCAGCGTCCCGGTGTTAGGGGCCTATGGCTACACCTTC.

There are many counts of this clonotype. At one end the junction does not follow the germline gene, possibly because of a read error. The chain couples TRBV7-2 to TRBJ2-1, with 7 bases lining up with TRBD2. The CDR3 is 12 residues long. CDR1 and CDR2 from the germline V gene are SGHTA and FQGNSA. CDR3 bases: TGTGCCAGCAGCTTAGGGGTAGCGGGCTTTTACTTC. Residues: CASSLGVAGFYF.

V gene TRBV20-1 combines with J gene TRBJ1-5, with a tentative D call TRBD1 (5 bases). The germline V and J ends were trimmed by 3 bases and 4 bases, with 13 bases remaining between them. The V gene's germline CDR1 is DFQATT and CDR2 SNEGSKA (reference sequence). The CDR3 consists of 14 residues. As DNA, the CDR3 is TGCAGTGCTAGGGGGGACGGGAGAAATCAGCCCCAGCATTTT. This translates into CSARGDGRNQPQHF.

This clonotype was counted at least ten times. The gene calls are TRBV5-5 and TRBJ1-2; possibly TRBD1 for D (6 bases). Trimming pared 2 bases from V and 3 bases from J, leaving 11 bases between. The CDR3 has 14 residues. Germline V gives CDR1 SGHKS, CDR2 YYEKEE (reference sequence). The CDR3 here is CASSLPDSYYGYTF. For the CDR3, the DNA is TGTGCCAGCAGCTTACCGGACAGTTACTATGGCTACACCTTC.

The CDR3: CASSFRTSRGNEQFF. The DNA of the CDR3 is TGTGCCAGCAGTTTCCGCACTAGCAGGGGCAATGAGCAGTTCTTC. V is TRBV12-3 or TRBV12-4 and J is TRBJ2-1; D is possibly TRBD1 or TRBD2 (6 bases each). The germline V and J ends were trimmed by 3 bases and 6 bases, with 15 bases remaining between them. The CDR3 loop spans 15 amino acids.

J is TRBJ2-7 and V is TRBV11-2, with D unclear. Germline CDR1 SGHAT, CDR2 FQNNGV. V was pared by 4 bases and J by 5 bases, with 12 bases between. This CDR3 comprises 13 residues. In DNA form, the CDR3 reads TGTGCCAGCAGCTCAATTAGTGGAAACGAGCAGTACTTC. This gives the protein CASSSISGNEQYF.

This clonotype was recorded many times. The V gene is TRBV3-1, the J gene TRBJ2-3; no reliable D call. The CDR3 has 13 amino acids. The germline CDR1 and CDR2 sequences are LGHDT and YNNKEL (reference sequence). Between the trimmed V and J ends, which lost 3 bases and 3 bases, there was a span of 7 bases. CDR3 DNA sequence: TGTGCCAGCAGCCAGGTCGAGACAGATACGCAGTATTTT. Translated: CASSQVETDTQYF.

The table lists this clonotype with a few counts. This rearrangement joins TRBV5-1 to TRBJ1-5, with 9 nucleotides matching TRBD1. Germline assignment: CDR1 SGHRS and CDR2 YFSETQ. The CDR3 loop spans 15 amino acids. With 5 bases clipped from V and 5 bases from J, the junction kept 8 bases outside the gene matches. CDR3 sequence: CASSSGQGDDQPQHF. In DNA, the CDR3 is TGCGCCAGCAGTTCGGGACAGGGCGATGATCAGCCCCAGCATTTT.

The rearrangement links TRBV7-9 to TRBJ2-3; TRBD2 might be the D (5 bases). Germline assignment: CDR1 SEHNR and CDR2 FQNEAQ (reference sequence). V gave up 1 base and J gave up 3 bases, with 11 bases separating them. The CDR3 is 15 amino acids. CDR3 DNA sequence: TGTGCCAGCAGCTTAGACACCCGAGGGACAGATACGCAGTATTTT. This codes for CASSLDTRGTDTQYF.

The sample holds a few counts of this clonotype. The rearrangement joins TRBV6-2 or TRBV6-3 to TRBJ2-4; 9 bases align to TRBD1. Germline CDR1 is MNHEY and CDR2 is SVGEGT. The length of the CDR3 is 13 residues. The trim removed 5 bases at V and 6 bases at J, leaving 2 bases unmatched. In DNA form, the CDR3 reads TGTGCCAGCAGTCGGGACAGGGTAAACATTCAGTACTTC. As protein: CASSRDRVNIQYF.

This clonotype was detected many times. This rearrangement joins TRBV6-4 to TRBJ1-1, with 7 bases fitting TRBD1. The CDR3 contains 14 residues. CDR1 and CDR2 from the germline V gene are MRHNA and SNTAGT. V lost 4 bases to trimming and J lost 5 bases; unmatched junction nucleotides: 7. CDR3 in amino acids: CASSATGSATEAFF. CDR3 nucleotides: TGTGCCAGCAGTGCGACAGGGAGTGCTACTGAAGCTTTCTTT.

In its sample, this clonotype was seen a few times. This chain connects TRBV27 to TRBJ2-3, with TRBD2 identical over 12 bases. This CDR3 spans 16 amino acids. From germline, CDR1 is MNHEY and CDR2 SMNVEV (reference sequence). Trimming took 7 bases from V and 4 from J; bases not matched to a gene: 9. The CDR3 bases are TGTGCCAGCAACCCCGGACTAGCGGGGCCCCCAGATACGCAGTATTTT. Translation gives CASNPGLAGPPDTQYF.

This chain connects TRBV3-1 to TRBJ2-2, with D perhaps given as TRBD1 or TRBD2 (5 bases each). Germline CDR1 and CDR2: LGHDT and YNNKEL (reference sequence). The CDR3 covers 17 residues. The germline V and J ends were trimmed by 0 bases and 3 bases, with 14 bases remaining between them. The CDR3 sequence: CASSQDRGAADTGELFF. The CDR3, as DNA: TGTGCCAGCAGCCAAGATCGAGGGGCGGCGGACACCGGGGAGCTGTTTTTT.

This rearrangement joins TRBV20-1 to TRBJ2-5; 7 nucleotides match TRBD1. CDR1 is DFQATT and CDR2 is SNEGSKA in the germline V gene (reference sequence). Unmatched junction bases numbered 7, after V lost 4 bases and J lost 5 bases. This CDR3 spans 13 amino acids. CDR3 protein: CSAKRGPIETQYF. The CDR3 DNA follows: TGCAGTGCTAAGAGGGGGCCGATTGAGACCCAGTACTTC.

This clonotype was picked up many times. This chain uses TRBV3-1 with TRBJ2-3; D is unclear. Between the trimmed V and J ends, which lost 1 base and 0 bases, there was a span of 2 bases. Germline assignment: CDR1 LGHDT and CDR2 YNNKEL (reference sequence). This CDR3 contains 13 residues. CDR3 sequence reads: CASSQASTDTQYF. The CDR3 nucleotides read TGTGCCAGCAGCCAAGCAAGCACAGATACGCAGTATTTT.

This clonotype was picked up many times. V gene TRBV11-2 combines with J gene TRBJ2-1; 9 positions match TRBD2. CDR3 size: 17 residues. With V trimmed by 5 bases and J by 0 bases, 8 bases remained unmatched. Germline V gene sequence: CDR1 SGHAT, CDR2 FQNNGV. This CDR3 is CASSLASGDSSYNEQFF. CDR3 DNA sequence: TGTGCCAGCAGCCTAGCTAGCGGGGACAGCTCCTACAATGAGCAGTTCTTC.

This clonotype appeared many times. The chain uses TRBV28 and TRBJ1-5; D not certain. Germline-derived CDR1 and CDR2 are MDHEN and SYDVKM. The CDR3 has 14 amino acids. Trimming removed 2 bases at V and 0 bases at J, with 5 bases between. The chain's CDR3 is CASSLSLSNQPQHF. Here the CDR3 DNA reads TGTGCCAGCAGTTTAAGCCTTAGCAATCAGCCCCAGCATTTT. The full variable domain, in which reference TRBV28 and TRBJ1-5 provide the parts outside the CDR3, is DVKVTQSSRYLVKRTGEKVFLECVQDMDHENMFWYRQDPGLGLRLIYFSYDVKMKEKGDIPEGYSVSREKKERFSLILESASTNQTSMYLCASSLSLSNQPQHFGDGTRLSIL.

In this sample, this clonotype turned up a few times. This chain uses TRBV3-1 with TRBJ2-1; D remains ambiguous. The CDR3 has 12 residues. CDR1 is LGHDT, CDR2 YNNKEL, per germline (reference sequence). V was cut by 4 bases and J by 12 bases, with 13 bases left in between. CDR3 in DNA: TGTGCCAGCAGCCCCCTGTACGGTGGGCAGTTCTTC. Translation: CASSPLYGGQFF.

This clonotype was counted only a few times. The chain has TRBV7-2 and TRBJ2-7, with 7 bases matching TRBD1. The CDR3 spans 13 residues. V shed 4 bases, J shed 3 bases, and the junction held 3 bases outside the gene matches. Per germline, CDR1 SGHTA and CDR2 FQGNSA. CDR3 amino acids: CASSSRDSYEQYF. CDR3 DNA sequence: TGTGCCAGCAGCTCCAGGGACAGCTACGAGCAGTACTTC.

This clonotype was observed a few times. The gene calls are TRBV6-5 and TRBJ1-6; 9 bases line up with TRBD1. V was clipped by 2 bases and J by 6 bases; unmatched bases: 11. The CDR3 extends over 18 amino acids. Per the germline V gene, CDR1 is MNHEY and CDR2 is SVGAGI. The CDR3 nucleotides read TGTGCCAGCAGTTACCGGGGGACAGGGACCCCCGCTAATTCACCCCTCCACTTT. Its protein is CASSYRGTGTPANSPLHF.